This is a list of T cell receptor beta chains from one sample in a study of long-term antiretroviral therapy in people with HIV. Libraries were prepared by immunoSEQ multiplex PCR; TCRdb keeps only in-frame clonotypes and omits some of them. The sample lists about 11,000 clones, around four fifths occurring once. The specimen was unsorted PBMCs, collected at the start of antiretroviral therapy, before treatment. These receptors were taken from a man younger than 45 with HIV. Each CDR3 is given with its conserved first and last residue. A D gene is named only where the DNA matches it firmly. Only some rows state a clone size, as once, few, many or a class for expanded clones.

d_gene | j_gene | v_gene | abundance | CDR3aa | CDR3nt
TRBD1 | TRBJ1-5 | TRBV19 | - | CASSTGGGWSNQPQHF | TGTGCCAGTTCAACAGGGGGCGGATGGAGCAATCAGCCCCAGCATTTT
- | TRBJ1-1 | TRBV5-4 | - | CASSNLPKGGVDTEAFF | TGTGCCAGCAGCAACCTACCAAAGGGAGGGGTCGACACTGAAGCTTTCTTT
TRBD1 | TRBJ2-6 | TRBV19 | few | CASTNGDSGHTGANVLTF | TGTGCCAGTACCAACGGGGACAGTGGTCATACTGGGGCCAACGTCCTGACTTTC
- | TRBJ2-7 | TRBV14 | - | CASSLGQSYEQYF | TGTGCCAGCAGCCTTGGACAGAGCTACGAGCAGTACTTC
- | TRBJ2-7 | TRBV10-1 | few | CASSSPGSYEQYF | TGCGCCAGCAGTTCCCCAGGATCGTACGAGCAGTACTTC
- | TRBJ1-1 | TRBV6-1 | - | CASSSGTTNTEAFF | TGTGCCAGCAGCTCCGGGACAACAAACACTGAAGCTTTCTTT
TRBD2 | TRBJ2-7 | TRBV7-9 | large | CASSFSGGPSYEQYF | TGTGCCAGCAGCTTCAGCGGGGGTCCCTCCTACGAGCAGTACTTC
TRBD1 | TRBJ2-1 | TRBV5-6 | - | CASSHRTGASYNEQFF | TGTGCCAGCAGCCACCGGACAGGGGCCTCCTACAATGAGCAGTTCTTC
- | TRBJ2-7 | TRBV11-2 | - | CASSLGPGWYEQYF | TGTGCCAGCAGCTTAGGACCAGGGTGGTACGAGCAGTACTTC
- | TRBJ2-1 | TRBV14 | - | CASSQGGEQFF | TGTGCCAGCAGCCAGGGGGGCGAGCAGTTCTTC